The present T cell receptor beta chain was sequenced within a study of blood T cell repertoires in COVID-19. In the original analysis: Reference gene primer amplification in the assay estimated nucleated cell counts. Clones were read by immunoSEQ multiplex PCR, and TCRdb kept only the in-frame ones, dropping some. V and J calls and clone size are given by that table; D and trimming were obtained from the DNA. The sample holds about 310,000 clones; around 86% are singletons and the top ten take over 4%. Germline-derived CDR1 and CDR2 are MNHNS and SASEGT. The V end was cut by 4 bases, the J end by 3 bases, with 15 bases between. The CDR3 consists of 16 residues. In assigning cohorts, the study relied on participant-reported clinical history. Recovered status applied to Cohort 3 donors who had two consecutive negative PCRs. It also applied to those with clearance or with symptom resolution.

Sequenced sample: PBMCs or T cells enriched from blood (not recorded which). This TCR derives from a man aged 60 to 69 who had recovered from COVID-19. The genes are TRBV6-1 and TRBJ1-4, with a possible D match to TRBD1 (6 bases). The CDR3, as DNA: TGTGCCAGCAGTGTACTTTACAGGGCGGCTAATGAAAAACTGTTTTTT. It translates to CASSVLYRAANEKLFF.